Detailed here is one T cell receptor beta chain. What it binds is not known. The CDR3 is 14 residues long. V was trimmed by 9 bases and J by 5 bases, leaving 17 bases between them. Germline assignment: CDR1 LNHDA and CDR2 SQIVND (reference sequence). The sample belongs to a study of cytomegalovirus exposure and HLA in healthy donors. Findings and limits, study-wide: Analysis was performed later, and it showed HLA-associated TCR beta chains to be more clonally expanded than equally common others. Later on, analysis showed that most CMV-associated TCR beta chains appeared to be HLA-restricted. The study designated 150 or so TCR beta chains cytomegalovirus-associated.

The PCR employed 60 Vbeta primers together with 13 Jbeta primers. Some clones are missing from TCRdb's copy, which holds only in-frame ones; the method was immunoSEQ multiplex PCR. This sample yields roughly 150,000 clones, of which roughly 75% are seen a single time; about 1.3% belongs to the top ten. This sequence joins TRBV19 and TRBJ1-5; maybe TRBD1 (5 bases). The sequenced material came from PBMCs. This TCR was sampled from a man between 18 and 35 years old in good health and CMV-seronegative. CDR3 residues: CASDSGTGDQPQHF. The DNA for the CDR3 is TGTGCCAGCGACTCCGGGACGGGGGATCAGCCCCAGCATTTT. Using reference TRBV19 and TRBJ1-5 for the parts outside the CDR3, the full variable domain is DGGITQSPKYLFRKEGQNVTLSCEQNLNHDAMYWYRQDPGQGLRLIYYSQIVNDFQKGDIAEGYSVSREKKESFPLTVTSAQKNPTAFYLCASDSGTGDQPQHFGDGTRLSIL.